This T cell receptor (beta chain) came from a study of identical twins. As to this clonotype: Its antigen remains unidentified.

CDR1 is SGHTA and CDR2 is FQGTGA in the germline V gene. The CDR3 extends over 17 amino acids. V was pared by 0 bases and J by 7 bases, with 19 bases between. A universal primer binding site was introduced by template switching. The final cDNA contained unique molecular identifiers. Via MiXCR, TCRdb re-called the 5' RACE reads, giving one row per CDR3 protein. The data hold around 960,000 distinct CDR3 sequences, with 12% observed a single time. Study findings and constraints: Partial confounding of zero-insertion analyses by invariant MAIT and iNKT cells was possible. Without tracking the same donors, conclusions rested on cross-sectional statistical analysis. Recombination models fit unrelated individuals' TCR alpha sharing but underestimated twins'.

Separately, the same data were catalogued under a study of yellow fever vaccine responses in identical twins.

This chain links TRBV7-3 with TRBJ2-1, with D maybe TRBD2 (6 bases). The receptor comes from a woman between 18 and 30 years old in good health. The specimen was PBMCs. This CDR3 reads CASSLTGGPPYGNEQFF. The CDR3 nucleotides read TGTGCCAGCAGCTTAACTGGAGGGCCGCCTTACGGGAATGAGCAGTTCTTC.